This record looks at one T cell receptor beta chain sequence and its context. Its cognate antigen has yet to be identified. No quality values exist for individual bases; no much larger clone is one base distant. The CDR3, from cysteine to phenylalanine, totals 15 residues. This entry keeps only the CDR3 DNA: 45 bases, framed from base 1. Trimming takes 4 bases off V and 6 bases off J; junction bases not matched to a gene: 2. Looking up the germline V gene yields CDR1 SGHTA and CDR2 FQGNSA. This sample is part of a study of OX40 agonist ivuxolimab in advanced cancers. About the full investigation: The costimulatory receptor OX40 (CD134) was targeted by ivuxolimab, a fully human IgG2 agonistic monoclonal antibody. Intravenous ivuxolimab was administered to patients every 2 weeks at six dose levels: 0.01, 0.1, 0.3, 1.5, 3 and 10 mg/kg. Of the approximately 54 dose-escalation patients, hepatocellular carcinoma was present in around 19, melanoma in around 15, renal cell carcinoma in 9 and head and neck cancer in 9. In the dose-escalation cohort, roughly 82% of patients were male, and the mean age was 60 years with a range of about 20 to 79. Prior anti-PD-1, anti-PD-L1 or anti-CTLA-4 therapy was permitted, and checkpoint inhibitors had been received by roughly 42% of dose-escalation patients. Partial responses occurred in three dose-escalation patients, of whom one had hepatocellular carcinoma and two had cutaneous melanoma. The purpose of peripheral TCRbeta sequencing was to test whether ivuxolimab changed TCR sequence diversity and led to clonal T-cell expansion. The paper covers the monotherapy dose-escalation part of the phase I ivuxolimab trial, which included N of about 50 patients. Beyond this particular receptor, the publication reports: At doses of 0.1 to 3.0 mg/kg, clonal expansion of both CD4+ and CD8+ blood T cells was observed from baseline to week 6. After ivuxolimab, expanded clones were on average more numerous among CD8+ T cells than among CD4+ T cells. In the 0.1-3.0 mg/kg groups, partial responders had among the lowest normalized peripheral clonal expansion, particularly in CD8+ T cells. Low levels of normalized T-cell clonal expansion were also seen in some patients who did not respond. The antigen specificity of the peripheral T cells that underwent clonal expansion was not determined.

Genomic DNA was isolated from the sorted cells so that the TCRbeta CDR3 region could be sequenced. The immunoSEQ Assay was used for sequencing of TCRbeta CDR3 regions. TCRdb took over this immuneACCESS table, retaining in-frame rearrangements with V and J assigned. Such tables are incomplete; in checked studies, under half of the missing clones stem from an unresolved V gene, and the remainder is unexplained. Counted in this sample were tens of thousands of clones; about 94% of them appeared once. The top ten constitute about 0.45% of the sample. The trial excluded patients who had a history of autoimmune disease or who were on systemic immunosuppression. Peripheral blood for TCR sequencing was collected from all dose cohorts at baseline, on cycle 4 day 1, and on cycle 7 day 1. Samples came from an open-label, multicenter, first-in-human phase I dose-escalation trial of ivuxolimab. The trial enrolled adults with locally advanced or metastatic head and neck squamous cell, hepatocellular, melanoma or renal cell carcinoma. Before TCR sequencing, CD4+ T cells and CD8+ T cells from peripheral blood were sorted into separate populations.

This specimen was CD4+ or CD8+ T cells sorted from blood, taken in a trial of the OX40 agonist ivuxolimab. The chain was built from TRBV7-2 and TRBJ2-1; the central 14 bases match TRBD2. The TCR sequence derives from an adult with an advanced solid tumor such as melanoma, head and neck, liver or kidney cancer. Here is the DNA: TGTGCCAGCAGCTCGGGACTAGCGGGAGTCAATGAGCAGTTCTTC. Translated, it reads CASSSGLAGVNEQFF.